This record looks at one T cell receptor (beta chain) sequence and its context. Its antigen remains unidentified. Treatment indicated: roughly 11-day PBMC culture with coronavirus spike peptide pools or control peptides (ViraFEST assay). Gathering of the CD4+ T cells, from the unexposed donor, took place before the COVID-19 pandemic (2011-2018). ViraFEST used peptide pools to expand antigen-specific T cells and subsequently sequenced their TCRs. A half-volume replacement of the medium with fresh IL-2 medium was performed on days 3 and 7. The CDR3 extends over 13 amino acids. Germline loops: CDR1 DFQATT, CDR2 SNEGSKA (reference sequence). V was pared by 6 bases and J by 5 bases, with 16 bases between. This specimen belongs to a study of vaccination and CD4 T cells after COVID-19. Overall study context: Every participant was given two doses of BNT162b2 or mRNA-1273 vaccine.

Once obtained from cultured CD4+ T cells, the DNA was sequenced using the Oncomine TCR Beta short-read assay. One entry per CDR3 protein results from TCRdb running MiXCR on the PCR reads. Of several thousand distinct CDR3 sequences in the sample, roughly 40% were seen once. Study outcomes and limitations: Clonotypes reactive to SARS-CoV-2 had a median that went up from 21 to 38, but not significantly.

Material for sequencing was CD4+ T cells from blood, cultured in vitro. The source of this sequence is a human donor in good health. The chain recombines TRBV20-1 with TRBJ2-5, with D tentatively TRBD2 (6 bases). In nucleotides, the CDR3 is TGCAGTGCCCTGAGACCGGAGGGGGAGACCCAGTACTTC. Its translation is CSALRPEGETQYF.